The clone carrying this T cell receptor (beta chain) was detected a few times. Its antigen is currently unknown. These data belong to a study of blood T cells in healthy people across ages. Whole-study findings and limits: A strong correlation between TCR beta diversity and naive T cell percentage was seen.

PCR was performed a second time for about 7 to 11 cycles using a sample-barcoded 5' primer and a J-beta primer mix. Each sample yielded at least 3 million CDR3-containing paired-end reads. TCRdb reprocessed the 5' RACE reads via MiXCR and lists one record per CDR3 protein. The data hold about 1.8 million distinct CDR3 sequences, with around 48% observed a single time. Germline V CDR1 and CDR2: MNHEY, SVGEGT. Trimming cost V 0 bases and J 3 bases; bases outside gene matches: 7. The CDR3 length is 16 residues. J is TRBJ2-5 and V is TRBV6-2 or TRBV6-3; 7 bases map to TRBD2. Sequencing input: blood. This clonotype originated in a middle-aged woman in good health. CDR3 region: CASSYSGAGEKETQYF. CDR3 sequence (DNA): TGTGCCAGCAGTTACTCCGGCGCGGGGGAGAAAGAGACCCAGTACTTC.